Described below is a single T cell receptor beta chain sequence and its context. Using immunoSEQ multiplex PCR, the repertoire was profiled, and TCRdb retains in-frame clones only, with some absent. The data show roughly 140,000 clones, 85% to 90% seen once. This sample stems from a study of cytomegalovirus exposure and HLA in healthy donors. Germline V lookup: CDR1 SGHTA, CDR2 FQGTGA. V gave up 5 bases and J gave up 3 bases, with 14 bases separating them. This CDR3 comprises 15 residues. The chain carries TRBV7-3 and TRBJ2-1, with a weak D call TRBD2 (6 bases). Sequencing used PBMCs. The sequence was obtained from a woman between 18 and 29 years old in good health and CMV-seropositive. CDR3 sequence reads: CASSRYIADYNEQFF. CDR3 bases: TGTGCCAGCAGCCGATATATAGCGGACTACAATGAGCAGTTCTTC.